Described below is a single TCR beta chain sequence and its context. The clone's antigen remains unknown. No much larger clone is present one base from it, and per-base qualities are unavailable. The time point label on this specimen signifies: cells obtained before transplantation from donor or recipient. CD3+CD4+ and CD3+CD8+ populations were FACS-sorted from unstimulated pre-transplant donor and recipient cells taken from spleen or lymph nodes. Libraries came from the immunoSEQ multiplex PCR assay. For most patients, genomic DNA was isolated with the Qiagen DNeasy Blood and Tissue Kit and sent frozen to Adaptive Biotechnologies for TCR sequencing. For most patients, high-throughput TCR-beta CDR3 sequencing of genomic DNA was performed by Adaptive Biotechnologies. On the study's bioinformatics: TCR sequencing data were retrieved from Adaptive's ImmunoSEQ software for around 19 patients, whereas a few other patients were processed with MiXCR and VDJtools. To correct CD4 versus CD8 sorting errors, sequences present in both subsets at a frequency ratio below 5:1 were removed. Because the origin of CDR3 nucleotide sequences shared between donor and recipient could not be assigned, those sequences were removed. Alloreactive clones required at least 2-fold expansion over unstimulated cells and minimum CFSE-low frequency of 0.002% (template counts) or 0.001% (read counts). A clone was considered mappable if detected in the sequenced pre-transplant spleen, lymph node, or MLR CFSE-low populations of the donor or recipient. The cumulative frequency of alloreactive clones was calculated as a percentage of all sequences, weighted by copy number. As stored in TCRdb, this immuneACCESS dataset retains in-frame rearrangements with V and J assigned. A fraction of the clones does not appear; measured against another copy, unresolved V genes explain less than half of the discrepancy, and the remainder lacks a known reason. V and J calls and clone size are given by that table; D and trimming were obtained from the DNA. The table for this sample lists approximately 85,000 clones; about 93% of them were counted only once. The ten largest clones capture about 1% of the sample.

These data belong to a study of graft-versus-host responses after intestinal transplantation (dated by TCRdb to the early 2020s). Regarding the complete study: Recipients received multivisceral, liver-intestinal, or isolated intestinal transplants. Rather than going through the commercial service, samples from a few later patients were sequenced in-house on an Illumina MiSeq and processed with MiXCR. The cohort enrolled 20 to 30 intestinal transplant recipients including one retransplant, and a few patients lacking pretransplant specimens were excluded. Donor T cell macrochimerism was defined as a peak of at least 4% donor T cells among recipient peripheral blood mononuclear cells. After intestinal transplantation, graft-versus-host and host-versus-graft alloreactive T cell clones were followed in the graft, circulation and bone marrow using bulk TCR-beta CDR3 sequencing. Alloreactive clones were identified by sequencing pre-transplant mixed lymphocyte reaction products and comparing these products with unstimulated pre-transplant donor and recipient T cells. All recipients received anti-thymocyte globulin induction followed by maintenance tacrolimus and steroids for 3 to 4 years.

The paper's findings and limits, for the study overall: The conclusions were limited by the relatively low number and heterogeneity of the intestinal transplant patients. Early after transplant, peak levels of circulating GvH clones were found to be associated with declines in HvG clones. GvH clones were detected in recipient bone marrow, and some appeared earlier in ileal mucosa or blood, consistent with an intestinal mucosal origin. High GvH to HvG T cell clonal ratios were observed in the allografts of patients with donor T cell macrochimerism.

The germline ends are 14 bases apart after V is trimmed by 5 bases and J by 1 base. CDR1 and CDR2, per the germline V gene (reference sequence), are LNHDA and SQIVND. The CDR3 contains 15 residues, cysteine and phenylalanine counted. The entry retains the CDR3 DNA only, 45 bases that are in frame from base 1. The TCR sequence derives from a human donor who was the organ donor for an intestinal transplant. The V and J genes are TRBV19 and TRBJ1-1, with TRBD1 tentatively as D gene (5 bases match). The sequences come from unstimulated CD8+ T cells sorted from spleen or lymph node cells, collected before transplant. The bases read TGTGCCAGTAGTGGTGAGGACAAGTGGAACACTGAAGCTTTCTTT. This encodes CASSGEDKWNTEAFF.